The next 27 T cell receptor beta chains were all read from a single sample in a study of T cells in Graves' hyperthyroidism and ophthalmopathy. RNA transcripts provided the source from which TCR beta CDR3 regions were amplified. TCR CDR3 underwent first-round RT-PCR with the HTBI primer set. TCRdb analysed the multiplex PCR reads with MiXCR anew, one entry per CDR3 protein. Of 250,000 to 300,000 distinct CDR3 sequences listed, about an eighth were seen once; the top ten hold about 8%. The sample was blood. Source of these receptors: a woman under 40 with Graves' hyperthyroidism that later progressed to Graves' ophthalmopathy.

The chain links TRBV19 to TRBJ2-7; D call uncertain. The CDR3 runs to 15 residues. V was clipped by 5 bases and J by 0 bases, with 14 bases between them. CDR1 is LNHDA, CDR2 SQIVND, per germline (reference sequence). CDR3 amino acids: CASSPWARLSYEQYF. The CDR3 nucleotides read TGTGCCAGTAGTCCGTGGGCCAGACTCTCCTACGAGCAGTACTTC.

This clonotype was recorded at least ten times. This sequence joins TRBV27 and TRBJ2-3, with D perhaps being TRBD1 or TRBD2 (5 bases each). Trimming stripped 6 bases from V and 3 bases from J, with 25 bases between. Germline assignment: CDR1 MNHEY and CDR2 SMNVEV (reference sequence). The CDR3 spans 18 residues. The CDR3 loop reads CASSSGTAPGPRTDTQYF. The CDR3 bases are TGTGCCAGCAGCTCCGGGACCGCCCCGGGGCCCCGAACAGATACGCAGTATTTT.

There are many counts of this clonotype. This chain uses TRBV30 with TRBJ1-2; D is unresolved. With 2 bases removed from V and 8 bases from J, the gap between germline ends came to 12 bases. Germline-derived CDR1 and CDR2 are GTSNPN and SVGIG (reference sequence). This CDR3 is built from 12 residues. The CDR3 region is CAWSSSVGGYTF. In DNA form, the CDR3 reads TGTGCCTGGAGTTCGTCGGTGGGGGGCTACACCTTC.

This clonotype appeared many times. The CDR3 DNA follows: TGTGCCAGCAGTAATATGGGAGGACAGGGCTACGAGCAGTACTTC. This gives the protein CASSNMGGQGYEQYF. This chain uses TRBV6-1 with TRBJ2-7; 8 bases line up with TRBD1. V gave up 5 bases and J gave up 3 bases; unmatched junction bases: 9. The CDR3 totals 15 residues. CDR1 is MNHNS, CDR2 SASEGT, per germline.

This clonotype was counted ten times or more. The CDR3 DNA is TGTGCCAGCAGAGAAGCGGGACTAGCGTACTACAATGAGCAGTTCTTC. The encoded protein is CASREAGLAYYNEQFF. This chain uses TRBV6-2 or TRBV6-3 with TRBJ2-1; 10 bases map to TRBD2. The CDR3 has 16 amino acids. Germline V gives CDR1 MNHEY, CDR2 SVGEGT. V trimming: 6 bases; J trimming: 3 bases; junction bases outside the gene matches: 8.

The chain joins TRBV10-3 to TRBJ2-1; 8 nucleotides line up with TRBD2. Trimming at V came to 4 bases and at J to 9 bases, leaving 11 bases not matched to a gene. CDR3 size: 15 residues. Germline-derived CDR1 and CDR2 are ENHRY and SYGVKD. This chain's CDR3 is CAISGSRLREAEQFF. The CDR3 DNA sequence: TGTGCCATCAGTGGTTCCCGTCTGCGGGAGGCTGAGCAGTTCTTC.

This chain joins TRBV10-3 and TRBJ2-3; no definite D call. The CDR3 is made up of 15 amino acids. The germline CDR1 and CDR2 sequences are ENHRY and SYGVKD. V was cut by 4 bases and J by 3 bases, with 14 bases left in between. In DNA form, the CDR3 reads TGTGCCATCAGTGCAATGGAAAGTTGGACAGATACGCAGTATTTT. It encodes CAISAMESWTDTQYF.

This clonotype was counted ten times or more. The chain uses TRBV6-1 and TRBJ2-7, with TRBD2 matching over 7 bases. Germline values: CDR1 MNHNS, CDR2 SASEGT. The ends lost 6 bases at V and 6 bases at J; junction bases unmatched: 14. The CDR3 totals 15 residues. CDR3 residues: CASSIYGGDQSEQYF. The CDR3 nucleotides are TGTGCCAGCAGCATCTATGGGGGGGACCAAAGCGAGCAGTACTTC.

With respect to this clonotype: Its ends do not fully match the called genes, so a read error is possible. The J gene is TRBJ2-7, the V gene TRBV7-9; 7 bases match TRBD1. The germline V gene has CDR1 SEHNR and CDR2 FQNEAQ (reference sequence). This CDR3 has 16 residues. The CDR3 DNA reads TGTGCCAGCAGCCCAATCTCGGGGACAGTCCGAATCGAGCAGTGCTTC. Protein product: CASSPISGTVRIEQCF.

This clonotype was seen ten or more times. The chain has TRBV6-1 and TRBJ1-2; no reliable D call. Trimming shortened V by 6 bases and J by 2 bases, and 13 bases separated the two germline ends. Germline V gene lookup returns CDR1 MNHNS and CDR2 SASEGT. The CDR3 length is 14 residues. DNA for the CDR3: TGTGCCAGCAGGGCCCAAAGTGGGAACTATGGCTACACCTTC. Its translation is CASRAQSGNYGYTF.

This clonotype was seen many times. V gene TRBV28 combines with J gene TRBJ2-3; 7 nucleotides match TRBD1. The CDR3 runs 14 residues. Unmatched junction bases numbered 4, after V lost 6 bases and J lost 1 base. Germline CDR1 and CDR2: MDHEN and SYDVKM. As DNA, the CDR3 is TGTGCCAGCAGGTCCGGGACAGGCACAGATACGCAGTATTTT. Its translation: CASRSGTGTDTQYF.

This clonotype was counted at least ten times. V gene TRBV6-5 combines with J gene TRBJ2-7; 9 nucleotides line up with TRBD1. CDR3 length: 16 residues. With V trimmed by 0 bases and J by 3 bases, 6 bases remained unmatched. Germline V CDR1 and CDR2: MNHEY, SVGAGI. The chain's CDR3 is CASSYSSGQGNYEQYF. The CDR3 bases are TGTGCCAGCAGTTACTCGTCGGGACAGGGCAACTACGAGCAGTACTTC.

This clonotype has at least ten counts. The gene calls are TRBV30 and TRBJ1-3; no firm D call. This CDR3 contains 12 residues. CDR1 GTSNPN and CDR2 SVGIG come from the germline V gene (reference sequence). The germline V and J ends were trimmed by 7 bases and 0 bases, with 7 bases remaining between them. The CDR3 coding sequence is TGTGCCTCGGGTCTCTCTGGAAACACCATATATTTT. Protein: CASGLSGNTIYF.

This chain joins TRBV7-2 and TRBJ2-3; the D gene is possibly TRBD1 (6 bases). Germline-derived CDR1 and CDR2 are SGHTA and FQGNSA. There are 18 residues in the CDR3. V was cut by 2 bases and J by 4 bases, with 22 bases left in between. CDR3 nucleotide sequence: TGTGCCAGCAGCTTAAGACTCGGGACACCTACCCGGGCAGATACGCAGTATTTT. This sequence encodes CASSLRLGTPTRADTQYF.

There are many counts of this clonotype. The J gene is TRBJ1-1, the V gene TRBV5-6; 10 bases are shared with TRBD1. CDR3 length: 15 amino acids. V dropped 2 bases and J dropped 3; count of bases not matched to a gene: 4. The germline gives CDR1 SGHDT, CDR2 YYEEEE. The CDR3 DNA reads TGTGCCAGCAGCTTCGCCGGGACAGGGGACACTGAAGCTTTCTTT. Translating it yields CASSFAGTGDTEAFF.

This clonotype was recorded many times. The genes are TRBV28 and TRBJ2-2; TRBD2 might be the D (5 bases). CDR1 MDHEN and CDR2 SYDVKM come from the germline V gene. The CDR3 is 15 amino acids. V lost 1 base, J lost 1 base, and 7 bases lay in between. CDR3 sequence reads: CASSLLLENTGELFF. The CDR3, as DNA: TGTGCCAGCAGTTTATTACTAGAGAACACCGGGGAGCTGTTTTTT.

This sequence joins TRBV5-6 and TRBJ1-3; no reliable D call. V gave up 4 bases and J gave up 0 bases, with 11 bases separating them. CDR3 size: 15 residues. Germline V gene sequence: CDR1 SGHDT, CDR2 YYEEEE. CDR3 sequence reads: CASSIGKGSGNTIYF. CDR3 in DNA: TGTGCCAGCAGCATAGGAAAAGGCTCTGGAAACACCATATATTTT.

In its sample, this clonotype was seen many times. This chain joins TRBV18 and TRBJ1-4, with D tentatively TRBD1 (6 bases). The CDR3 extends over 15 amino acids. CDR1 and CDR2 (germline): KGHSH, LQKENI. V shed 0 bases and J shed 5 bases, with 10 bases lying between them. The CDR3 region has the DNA TGTGCCAGCTCACCACCTAGTCAGGGGAATGAAAAACTGTTTTTT. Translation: CASSPPSQGNEKLFF. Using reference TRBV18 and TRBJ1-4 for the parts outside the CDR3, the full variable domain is NAGVMQNPRHLVRRRGQEARLRCSPMKGHSHVYWYRQLPEEGLKFMVYLQKENIIDESGMPKERFSAEFPKEGPSILRIQQVVRGDSAAYFCASSPPSQGNEKLFFGSGTQLSVL.

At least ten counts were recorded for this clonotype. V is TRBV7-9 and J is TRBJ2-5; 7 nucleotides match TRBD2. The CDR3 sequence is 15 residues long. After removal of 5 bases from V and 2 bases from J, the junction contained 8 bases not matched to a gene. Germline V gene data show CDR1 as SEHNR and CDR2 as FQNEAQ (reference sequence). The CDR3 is CASSPREELQETQYF. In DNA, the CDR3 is TGTGCCAGCAGCCCCCGGGAGGAACTACAAGAGACCCAGTACTTC.

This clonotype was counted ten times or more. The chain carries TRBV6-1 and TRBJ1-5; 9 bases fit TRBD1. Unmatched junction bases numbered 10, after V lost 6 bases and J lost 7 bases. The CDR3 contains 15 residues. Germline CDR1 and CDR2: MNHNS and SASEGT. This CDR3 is CASRLQGATQQPQHF. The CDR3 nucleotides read TGTGCCAGCAGGCTACAGGGGGCGACCCAACAGCCCCAGCATTTT.

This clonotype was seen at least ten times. The CDR3 DNA sequence: TGTGCCAGCAGCACAGGGGGCCCCTTCTCCTACGAGCAGTACTTC. This encodes CASSTGGPFSYEQYF. The chain joins TRBV7-9 to TRBJ2-7, with 9 positions matching TRBD1. CDR1 SEHNR and CDR2 FQNEAQ come from the germline V gene (reference sequence). The CDR3 is 15 residues long. V lost 5 bases and J lost 0; bases outside the gene matches: 5.

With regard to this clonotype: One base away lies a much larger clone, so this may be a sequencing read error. CDR3 DNA: TGTGCCAGCAGCTTATCCCCTGGGACCTACAATGAGCAGTCCTTC. Translating it yields CASSLSPGTYNEQSF. The rearrangement links TRBV7-9 to TRBJ2-1; either TRBD1 or TRBD2 may fit D (5 bases each). The germline CDR1 and CDR2 sequences are SEHNR and FQNEAQ (reference sequence). The CDR3 is made up of 15 amino acids.

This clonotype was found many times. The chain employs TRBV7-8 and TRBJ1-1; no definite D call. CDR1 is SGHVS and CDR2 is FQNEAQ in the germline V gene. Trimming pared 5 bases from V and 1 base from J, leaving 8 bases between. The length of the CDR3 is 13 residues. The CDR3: CASSISTNTEAFF. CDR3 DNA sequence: TGTGCCAGCAGCATATCTACGAACACTGAAGCTTTCTTT.

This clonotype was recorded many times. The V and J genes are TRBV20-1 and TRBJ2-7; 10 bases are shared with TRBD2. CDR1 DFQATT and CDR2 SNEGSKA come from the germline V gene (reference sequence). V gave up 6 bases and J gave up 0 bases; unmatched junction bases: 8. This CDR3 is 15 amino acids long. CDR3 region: CSARGLAENSYEQYF. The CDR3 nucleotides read TGCAGTGCGCGAGGACTAGCGGAGAACTCCTACGAGCAGTACTTC.

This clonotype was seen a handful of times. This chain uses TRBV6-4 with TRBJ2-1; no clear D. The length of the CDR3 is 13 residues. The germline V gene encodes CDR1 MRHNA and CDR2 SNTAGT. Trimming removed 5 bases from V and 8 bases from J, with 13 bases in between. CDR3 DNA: TGTGCCAGCAGTTTAACGGAAGCCCATGAGCAGTTCTTC. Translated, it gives CASSLTEAHEQFF.

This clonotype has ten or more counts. CDR3 DNA: TGTGCCAGCAAGATACTGAGGGAGGGCACCTACAATGAGCAGTTCTTC. Translated, it gives CASKILREGTYNEQFF. The chain joins TRBV28 to TRBJ2-1; 7 bases align to TRBD2. The CDR3 is 16 residues long. V lost 7 bases and J lost 2; bases outside the gene matches: 11. Germline CDR1 MDHEN, CDR2 SYDVKM.

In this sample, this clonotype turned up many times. CDR3: CASSGLVWDANYGYTF. CDR3 coding DNA: TGTGCCAGCAGTGGACTAGTGTGGGACGCAAACTATGGCTACACCTTC. This chain links TRBV2 with TRBJ1-2; D may be TRBD1 (5 bases). The germline V gene has CDR1 SNHLY and CDR2 FYNNEI. The CDR3 extends over 16 amino acids. V was shortened by 4 bases and J by 2 bases, with 17 bases between the two germline ends.